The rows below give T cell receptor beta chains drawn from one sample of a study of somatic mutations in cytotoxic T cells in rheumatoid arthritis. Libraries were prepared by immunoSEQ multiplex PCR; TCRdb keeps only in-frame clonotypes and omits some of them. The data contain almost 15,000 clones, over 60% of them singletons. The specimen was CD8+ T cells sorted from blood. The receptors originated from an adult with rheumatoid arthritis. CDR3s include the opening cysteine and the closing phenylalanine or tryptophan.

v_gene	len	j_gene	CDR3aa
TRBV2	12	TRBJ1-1	CASLPRGTEAFF
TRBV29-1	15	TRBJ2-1	CSVEDLGGPGDEQFF
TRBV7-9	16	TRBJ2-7	CASLIAGGPGTYEQYF
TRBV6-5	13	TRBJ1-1	CASSYGQGSEAFF
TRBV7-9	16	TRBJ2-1	CASSRGTHLPNNEQFF
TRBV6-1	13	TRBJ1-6	CASRGSYNSPLHF
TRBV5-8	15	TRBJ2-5	CASSLSLAGKETQYF
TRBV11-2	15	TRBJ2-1	CASSLEAGAYNEQFF
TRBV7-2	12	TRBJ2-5	CASTSGGETQYF
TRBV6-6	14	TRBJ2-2	CASSSDSPAGELFF
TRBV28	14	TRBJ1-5	CASSWTGGVQPQHF
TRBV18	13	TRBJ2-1	CASSPDRDNEQFF
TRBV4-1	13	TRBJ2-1	CASSQVGYNEQFF
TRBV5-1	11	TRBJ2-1	CASSLYNEQFF
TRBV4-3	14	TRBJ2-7	CASSPRDRANEQYF
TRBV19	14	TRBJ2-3	CASSLQGNTDTQYF
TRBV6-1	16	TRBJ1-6	CASSAPTGASYSPLHF
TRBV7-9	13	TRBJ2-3	CASSPPARDTQYF
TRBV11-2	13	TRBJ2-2	CASRSANTGELFF
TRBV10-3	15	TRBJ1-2	CAISDDDRGGYGYTF
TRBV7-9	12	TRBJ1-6	CASTHRDLTLHF
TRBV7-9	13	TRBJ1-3	CASSQYSGNTIYF
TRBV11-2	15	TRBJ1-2	CASSSAGDGGYGYTF
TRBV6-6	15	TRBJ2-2	CASSWTSGDTGELFF
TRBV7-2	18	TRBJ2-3	CASSLVVGLAGGTDTQYF
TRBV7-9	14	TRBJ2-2	CASSLGLVAGELFF
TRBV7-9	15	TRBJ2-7	CASSPLDRENYEQYF
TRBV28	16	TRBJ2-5	CASSLPGQGAGETQYF
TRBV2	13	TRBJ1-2	CARPGTANYGYTF
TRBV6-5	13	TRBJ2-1	CAGTVWPYNEQFF
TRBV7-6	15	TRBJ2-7	CASSFSGGGLHEQYF
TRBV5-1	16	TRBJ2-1	CASSLAITVFGNEQFF
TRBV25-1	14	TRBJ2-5	CASSEYGGRETQYF
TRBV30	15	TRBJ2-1	CAWAASWGGWNEQFF
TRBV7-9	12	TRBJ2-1	CASGGAKAEQFF
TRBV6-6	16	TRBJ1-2	CASKFGTGEVMYGYTF
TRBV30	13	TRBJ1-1	CAWVTHRGEEAFF
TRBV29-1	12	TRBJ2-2	CSARGSTGELFF
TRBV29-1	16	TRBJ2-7	CSVEEGLAGVSYEQYF
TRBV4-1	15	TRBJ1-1	CASSHTRGLGTEAFF
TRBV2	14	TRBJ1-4	CASREAGAGEKLFF
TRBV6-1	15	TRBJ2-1	CASGEAGSSYNEQFF